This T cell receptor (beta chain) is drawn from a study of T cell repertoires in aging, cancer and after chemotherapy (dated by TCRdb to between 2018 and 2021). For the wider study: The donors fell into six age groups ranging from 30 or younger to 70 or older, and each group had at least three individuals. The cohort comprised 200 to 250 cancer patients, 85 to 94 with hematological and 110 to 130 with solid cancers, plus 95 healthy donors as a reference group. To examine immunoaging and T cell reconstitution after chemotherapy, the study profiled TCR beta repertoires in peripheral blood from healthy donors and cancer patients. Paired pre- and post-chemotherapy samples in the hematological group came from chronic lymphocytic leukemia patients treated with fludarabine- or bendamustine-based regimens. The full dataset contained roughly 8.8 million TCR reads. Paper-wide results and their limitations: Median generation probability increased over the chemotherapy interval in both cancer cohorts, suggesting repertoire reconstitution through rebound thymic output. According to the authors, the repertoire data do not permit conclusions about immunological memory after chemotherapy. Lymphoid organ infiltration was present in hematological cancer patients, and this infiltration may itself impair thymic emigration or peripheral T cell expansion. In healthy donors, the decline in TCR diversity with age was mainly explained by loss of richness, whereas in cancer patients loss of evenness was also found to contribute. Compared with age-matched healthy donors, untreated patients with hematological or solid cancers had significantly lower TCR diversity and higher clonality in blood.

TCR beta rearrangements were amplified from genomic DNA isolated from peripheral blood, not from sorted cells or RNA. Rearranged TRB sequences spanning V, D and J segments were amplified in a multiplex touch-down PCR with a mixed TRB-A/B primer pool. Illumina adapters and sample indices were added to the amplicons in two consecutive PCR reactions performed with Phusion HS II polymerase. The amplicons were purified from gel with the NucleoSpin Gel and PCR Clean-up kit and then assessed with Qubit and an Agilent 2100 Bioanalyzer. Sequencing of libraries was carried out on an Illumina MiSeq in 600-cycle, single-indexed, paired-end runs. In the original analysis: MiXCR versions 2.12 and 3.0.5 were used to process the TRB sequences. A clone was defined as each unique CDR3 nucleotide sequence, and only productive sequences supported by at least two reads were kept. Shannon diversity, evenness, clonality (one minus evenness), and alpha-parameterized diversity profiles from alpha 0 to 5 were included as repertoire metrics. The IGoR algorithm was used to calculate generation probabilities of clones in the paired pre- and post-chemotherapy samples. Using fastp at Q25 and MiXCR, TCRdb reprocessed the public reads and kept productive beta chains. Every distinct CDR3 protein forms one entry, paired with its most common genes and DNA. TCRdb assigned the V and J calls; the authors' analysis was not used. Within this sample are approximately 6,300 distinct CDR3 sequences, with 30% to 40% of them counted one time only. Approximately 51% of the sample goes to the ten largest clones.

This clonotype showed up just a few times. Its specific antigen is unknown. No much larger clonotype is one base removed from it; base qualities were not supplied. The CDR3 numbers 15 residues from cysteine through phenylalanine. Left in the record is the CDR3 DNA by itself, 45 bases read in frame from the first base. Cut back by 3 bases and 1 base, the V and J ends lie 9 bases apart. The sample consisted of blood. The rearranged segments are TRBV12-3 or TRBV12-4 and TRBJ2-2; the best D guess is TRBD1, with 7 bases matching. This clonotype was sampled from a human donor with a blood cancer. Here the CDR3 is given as CASSLQGGNTGELFF. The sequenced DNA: TGTGCCAGCAGTTTGCAGGGGGGGAACACCGGGGAGCTGTTTTTT.